This TCR beta chain was retrieved from a study of cytomegalovirus exposure and HLA in healthy donors (dated by TCRdb to 2016 to 2017). About the full investigation: An earlier analysis of some 600 of the donors reported roughly 300 Gb of sequence data and 95 million to 130 million unique TCR beta sequences obtained from about 170 million T cells. Around 300 gigabases of sequencing data and tens of millions of unique TCR sequences were included in an early release covering about 700 HLA-typed donors. Of the roughly 400 genotyped donors, 81% were placed in the genetic ancestry cluster associated with self-reported Caucasian donors. The aim of the study was to test whether cataloging public T cell receptors could identify signatures of past pathogen exposure. Using immunosequencing, the study profiled T cell repertoires from around 670 subjects and related those repertoires to cytomegalovirus serostatus. Besides the first cohort of hundreds of subjects, a separate validation cohort made up of some 110 different subjects was used. High-throughput TCR immunosequencing, statistical association of individual TCRs with disease status, and machine learning were combined to predict cytomegalovirus infection status. A later analysis re-analyzed previously published TCR beta repertoires from hundreds of donors and added high-resolution HLA genotyping to study TCR occurrence patterns. Rather than drawing on any new phenotypic data, the later analysis identified candidate immune exposures from TCR beta sequences and the way those sequences occurred across donors. In an earlier analysis of a few hundred of the donors, high-throughput TCR beta sequencing was used to judge whether each TCR beta V gene segment behaved as functional or pseudogenic. Donor age, sex, ethnicity and CMV serostatus were collected together with the repertoire data. Genome-wide SNP genotypes for about 60% of the roughly 670 donors were used in a later genetic analysis, which treated that subset as a discovery cohort. Every discovery cohort repertoire had been produced on one sequencing platform. HLA typing included class I and class II loci at four-digit resolution. Typing coverage differed by locus: A, B, C, DRB1 and DQB1 were typed in roughly 620-630 donors, DQA1 in 500 to 550, DPA1 in some 610, and DPB1 in about 450. Four to six DR-DQ haplotypes were handled as single units for association and clustering, since linkage in the cohort was strong. Across around 400 genotyped donors of the cohort, an average of about 220,000 unique TCR beta nucleotide sequences per donor were sequenced, and roughly 17% of those sequences were non-productive.

The library was generated by the immunoSEQ multiplex PCR assay. The multiplex PCR relied on a mix of 60 forward primers for TCR Vbeta segments and 13 reverse primers for TCR Jbeta segments. A multiplex PCR assay on genomic DNA amplified the CDR3 region of rearranged TCR beta genes. Amplified TCR beta libraries were sequenced as 87-base-pair reads on the Illumina HiSeq System. The original pipeline was this. In a later analysis, tens of millions of unique TCR beta chains were counted across the roughly 610 repertoires, and around 10 million of these chains were shared by at least two donors. Raw reads were error-corrected and collapsed into unique sequences by a nearest-neighbor algorithm in which closely related sequences were merged to remove PCR and sequencing errors. Alignment of CDR3 sequences to IMGT reference sequences was used to assign V, D and J gene segments. For a sequence to be retained, at least a six-nucleotide match to both a V gene segment and a J gene segment was required. A rearrangement was called productive if the CDR3 had no stop codons and remained in frame with V and J, and every other rearrangement was called non-productive. Following IMGT convention, CDR3 was defined as the stretch from the second conserved V-encoded cysteine up to the conserved J-encoded phenylalanine. The earlier analysis of a few hundred of the donors excluded sequences that lacked an unambiguous match to a single V gene segment. In an earlier analysis of 500 to 750 of the donors, V segments were called functional above 56.7% productive rearrangements and were called segregating when the between-donor standard deviation exceeded 5%. To diagnose cytomegalovirus status from the catalog of TCR beta chain sequences, a statistical classification framework was built. In a later analysis, V and J genes were assigned by comparing TCR nucleotide sequences against IMGT/GENE-DB human TR gene sequences. A later analysis assigned CDR3 sequences and most-parsimonious VDJ recombination scenarios with the TCRdist pipeline. In a later analysis, each TCR beta chain was defined by its CDR3 amino acid sequence together with its V-gene family, and reads lacking a unique V-gene family were excluded. As a way to deal with suspected cross-contamination and a sequencing artifact, a later analysis dropped 450 to 600 nucleotide sequences that were highly shared and had low generation probability. A later analysis calculated a clonal expansion index for each public chain from normalized within-repertoire ranks of inferred template counts. In a later analysis, generation probabilities were computed using a VDJ recombination model fitted to out-of-frame rearrangements, and the results were checked against IGoR. In a later analysis, TCR-TCR, TCR-HLA and TCR-CMV co-occurrence was scored with hypergeometric tests, and a repertoire-size bias correction was applied to TCR pairs. A later analysis estimated false discovery rates by permuting HLA or CMV assignments 20 times. In a later analysis, co-occurring TCRs were grouped using DBSCAN, with TCRdist sequence similarity added in when clustering inside HLA-allele-positive subsets. Co-occurrence clustering excluded repertoires with fewer than 30,000 or more than 120,000 public chains, plus five with anomalous nucleotide sharing. TCRdb carries this immuneACCESS record with in-frame sequences only. Its versions omit some clonotypes, under half of them owing to an unresolved V gene in the studies checked, with the rest unexplained. Clonal size and the V and J genes are those of that table, whereas D and trimming came from the DNA. For this sample the table gives around 130,000 clones, of which roughly four fifths were detected only once. The ten biggest clones cover about 1.8% of the sample.

As regards this clone: There is no known antigen for this receptor. No much larger clone exists at a distance of one base, and base qualities are not known.

The investigation overall reported the following: This cohort had only TCR beta chains sequenced, and the lack of alpha or paired-chain data limited which features could be detected. In a later analysis, HLA-associated TCR beta chains showed more clonal expansion and lower generation probabilities than non-associated chains that were equally common. A cluster of highly shared sequence variants was judged likely to represent a technical artifact of the sequencing pipeline. According to a later analysis, TCR association rates differed among HLA loci, with DRB1 alleles showing the most associated TCRs and HLA-C alleles showing the fewest. A later analysis reported that several top co-occurrence clusters appeared linked to parvovirus B19, influenza, CMV and Epstein-Barr virus. A later analysis found that most CMV-associated TCR beta chains appeared HLA-restricted, with HLA associations seemingly driven largely by CMV exposure. The only immune exposure information available for the cohort was CMV serostatus. Most TCR sequences were observed very rarely across donors, whereas some public TCRs were present in many individuals. Cytomegalovirus status was reported to be diagnosed by the classifier with high specificity and sensitivity in both the original and validation cohorts. Strong co-occurrence of HLA alleles, especially DR and DQ, made assigning TCR associations to individual alleles difficult. A few of the identified cytomegalovirus-associated TCR beta chains were confirmed in vitro to be specific for cytomegalovirus antigens. An earlier analysis of approximately 600 of the donors showed that most TCR beta V segments appeared in productive rearrangements either about 90% or about 30% of the time, which broadly matched IMGT annotations. HLA typing was unavailable for some donors at each locus, so association tests used only the typed subset. V-gene and J-gene trimming of TCR beta chains was associated with a missense DCLRE1C variant in a later genetic analysis, and the association was replicated in an independent cohort. Around 16 rarely observed V segments, including chromosome 9 orphons, were excluded from the earlier analysis of a few hundred of the donors because counts were too low. The study listed approximately 150 TCR beta chains as associated with cytomegalovirus. Presence/absence analyses assumed roughly uniform sequencing depth across donors, an assumption that may not hold. According to the authors, the approach could potentially be generalized to other disease states and immunological phenotypes. A later genetic analysis reported fewer N-insertions in productive TCRs among donors in an Asian-associated ancestry cluster than the roughly 650-donor mean. A further reported finding was that TCR beta sequences accurately predicted the HLA-A and HLA-B alleles for most subjects in the first cohort. Specific HLA alleles were associated with 18,000 or so TCR beta sequences at a false discovery rate of 0.05 in a later analysis. Correlated functional status among segregating V segments might reflect linkage disequilibrium, but an unknown experimental factor could not be ruled out. Some IMGT-functional V segments, including TRBV6-2 and TRBV6-3, could not be told apart with the 87-base-pair reads, so those segments were excluded.

CDR1 and CDR2 (SGHTS, YDEGEE) derive from the germline V gene. Trimming removed 4 bases from V and 5 bases from J; the gene matches leave 9 bases unexplained. The CDR3 numbers 15 residues from cysteine through phenylalanine. Only the CDR3 portion is preserved as DNA: 45 bases, with reading frame beginning at the first base. The cohort comprised some 730 healthy bone marrow donors. At the time of sampling, every cohort member was nominally healthy, though immune exposures that went unrecorded were likely present. The donor tested CMV seronegative, placing the donor among the 350 to 400 seronegative members of the cohort. Every donor gave a peripheral blood sample, and the peripheral blood mononuclear cells from that sample were used for TCR beta sequencing. Genomic DNA was extracted from the blood cell samples with the Qiagen DNeasy Blood Extraction Kit.

Recombination linked TRBV5-8 to TRBJ2-4; the central 7 bases match TRBD1. This clonotype was sampled from a man aged 35-49 years in good health and CMV-seronegative. Sequenced sample: PBMCs. At the DNA level, the sequence is TGTGCCAGCAGCCGAGGGGGCGCTTCTCAAAACATTCAGTACTTC. It encodes CASSRGGASQNIQYF.